This T cell receptor beta chain was observed in a study of identical twins. General study points: An excess of low generation probability was shown by twin-shared out-of-frame alpha sequences. Findings came from cross-sectional statistics, without long-term follow-up of donors. Insertions were fewer in abundant cord blood beta clonotypes, whereas memory repertoires showed none of this pattern.

TCRdb ran MiXCR on the 5' RACE reads and lists one entry per CDR3 protein. Of hundreds of thousands of distinct CDR3 sequences in the sample, over 9% were seen once. This clonotype occurred a few times. Its specificity is not known. The CDR3 has 14 amino acids. The trim removed 6 bases at V and 6 bases at J, leaving 8 bases unmatched. Looked up from germline, CDR1 is SGHRS and CDR2 is YFSETQ. This sample was shared with a second study, whose subject was yellow fever vaccine responses in identical twins. From that second work: Twins' T cell vaccine responses reportedly looked partly convergent, partly personalized.

The rearrangement uses TRBV5-1 and TRBJ2-2; 7 bases map to TRBD1. Sequencing was carried out using PBMCs. This sequence originates from a woman between 18 and 29 years old in good health. The DNA of the CDR3 is TGCGCCAGCACCCTGACGACAGGGCCCGGGGAGCTGTTTTTT. This codes for CASTLTTGPGELFF.